The 21 T cell receptor beta chains below all came from one sample that was sequenced in a study of blood T cells in healthy people across ages. Alongside a J-beta primer mix, a sample-barcoded 5' primer served in a second PCR lasting about 7 to 12 cycles. TCRdb called the 5' RACE reads again in MiXCR, with one record for every CDR3 protein. This table has about 1.4 million distinct CDR3 sequences, around 59% appearing once. Sequencing was done on a sample of blood. The receptors originated from a man between 18 and 29 years old in good health.

This chain uses TRBV2 with TRBJ2-7; 8 positions agree with TRBD1. CDR3 length equals 12 residues. CDR1 is SNHLY, CDR2 FYNNEI, per germline. The J segment lost 7 bases and the V segment lost 9 bases, leaving 8 bases of the junction unmatched. DNA of the CDR3: TGTGCCAGGGACAGGGCGATTGCTGAGCAGTACTTC. Its protein is CARDRAIAEQYF.

In its sample, this clonotype was seen a few times. The V call is TRBV6-2 or TRBV6-3, the J call TRBJ2-5; possibly TRBD2 for D (5 bases). The germline CDR1 and CDR2 sequences are MNHEY and SVGEGT. The CDR3 is 14 residues long. V dropped 5 bases and J dropped 0 bases, with 10 bases sitting between them. CDR3 sequence reads: CASSAEGYQETQYF. CDR3 bases: TGTGCCAGCAGTGCCGAGGGCTACCAAGAGACCCAGTACTTC.

Note on this clonotype: Since a much larger clone is just one base distant, this may be a read error. J is TRBJ2-3 and V is TRBV6-5; D is tentatively TRBD1 or TRBD2 (5 bases each). Trimming took off 3 bases at V and 4 bases at J, with 20 bases between the two ends. The germline CDR1 and CDR2 sequences are MNHEY and SVGAGI. The CDR3 is 17 amino acids. CDR3 residues: CASSYTGIWGSSDTQYF. CDR3 coding DNA: TGTGCCAGCAGTTATACGGGAATTTGGGGCTCCTCAGATACGCAGTATTTT.

There are a few counts of this clonotype. The chain couples TRBV20-1 to TRBJ2-1; 7 bases line up with TRBD2. The CDR3 consists of 16 residues. V shed 0 bases and J 0 bases; nucleotides not matched to a gene: 5. Per germline, CDR1 DFQATT and CDR2 SNEGSKA (reference sequence). For the CDR3, the DNA is TGCAGTGCTAGAGATTTGCGGGAGAGCTCCTACAATGAGCAGTTCTTC. Translating it yields CSARDLRESSYNEQFF.

The chain carries TRBV6-1 and TRBJ2-6; the D gene is possibly TRBD1 (6 bases). Trimming took off 8 bases at V and 2 bases at J, with 19 bases between the two ends. Germline assignment: CDR1 MNHNS and CDR2 SASEGT. This CDR3 is built from 17 residues. The CDR3 DNA reads TGTGCCAGCTGGGGGTCGGGACACCTACCTGGGGCCAACGTCCTGACTTTC. Translation: CASWGSGHLPGANVLTF.

With respect to this clonotype: A junction end diverges from the germline sequence, so it may reflect a read error. The J gene is TRBJ2-6, the V gene TRBV4-2; the match to TRBD1 covers 7 bases. This CDR3 has 15 amino acids. Germline values: CDR1 LGHNA, CDR2 YNFKEQ. The CDR3 coding sequence is TGTGGCAGCAGCCAGACAGGGTCTGGGGCCAACGTCCTGACTTTC. Its translation is CGSSQTGSGANVLTF.

The chain carries TRBV25-1 and TRBJ1-6; no firm D call. Trimming left V 6 bases short and J 8 bases short, with 14 bases between. The CDR3 spans 14 residues. Germline V CDR1 and CDR2: MGHDK, SYGVNS. As DNA, the CDR3 is TGTGCCAGCAGCCCGAAGGGTAGGGATTCACCCCTCCACTTT. Protein sequence: CASSPKGRDSPLHF.

Note on this clonotype: One end of the junction does not line up with germline, which may come from a read error. The chain is built from TRBV5-1 and TRBJ1-2, with D hard to call. From germline, CDR1 is SGHRS and CDR2 YFSETQ. The CDR3 contains 14 residues. Written as DNA, the CDR3 is TGCGCCAGCGGCTTGGCACCGGCTTCTGATGGCTACACCTTC. It is translated as CASGLAPASDGYTF.

This clonotype has just a few counts. The chain links TRBV6-2 or TRBV6-3 to TRBJ1-2, with unresolved D. Trimming shortened V by 8 bases and J by 6 bases, and 19 bases separated the two germline ends. In germline, CDR1 is MNHEY, CDR2 SVGEGT. CDR3 length: 14 residues. The CDR3 region is CASGLNGYQHGYTF. In nucleotides, the CDR3 is TGTGCCAGCGGACTAAACGGGTACCAACATGGCTACACCTTC.

The chain links TRBV6-5 to TRBJ2-3; 8 bases align to TRBD2. The CDR3 runs 18 residues. The V and J ends lost 0 bases and 0 bases, in that order; junction bases with no gene match: 8. Germline V gives CDR1 MNHEY, CDR2 SVGAGI. As DNA, the CDR3 is TGTGCCAGCAGTTACTCGATTGGGATAGCGGGGAGCACAGATACGCAGTATTTT. It encodes CASSYSIGIAGSTDTQYF.

The J gene is TRBJ2-6, the V gene TRBV12-3 or TRBV12-4; 7 bases are a match to TRBD1. This CDR3 is built from 20 residues. V trimming: 6 bases; J trimming: 0 bases; junction bases outside the gene matches: 17. The CDR3 spells CASSQGVVRARHSGANVLTF. CDR3 bases: TGTGCCAGCAGCCAGGGGGTTGTTAGAGCCCGGCACTCTGGGGCCAACGTCCTGACTTTC.

The chain employs TRBV20-1 and TRBJ2-5; 10 nucleotides align to TRBD1. V lost 6 bases, J lost 11 bases, and 15 bases stayed unmatched. The CDR3 is 14 amino acids. CDR1 and CDR2 (germline): DFQATT, SNEGSKA (reference sequence). The CDR3 spells CSAVIDRGQYEQYF. The CDR3 bases are TGCAGTGCCGTAATCGACAGGGGGCAATATGAGCAGTACTTC.

The table lists this clonotype with a few counts. V and J are TRBV5-1 and TRBJ2-1; D remains ambiguous. Germline CDR1 SGHRS, CDR2 YFSETQ. With 1 base removed from V and 7 bases from J, the gap between germline ends came to 15 bases. This CDR3 region has 15 residues. The CDR3 sequence: CASSLSRALRNEQFF. The CDR3 DNA reads as TGCGCCAGCAGCTTGTCCCGGGCCTTAAGGAATGAGCAGTTCTTC. Filled out from reference TRBV5-1 and TRBJ2-1, the complete variable domain reads KAGVTQTPRYLIKTRGQQVTLSCSPISGHRSVSWYQQTPGQGLQFLFEYFSETQRNKGNFPGRFSGRQFSNSRSEMNVSTLELGDSALYLCASSLSRALRNEQFFGPGTRLTVL.

The chain recombines TRBV7-8 with TRBJ2-1; 12 nucleotides match TRBD2. The germline gives CDR1 SGHVS, CDR2 FQNEAQ. The CDR3 consists of 16 residues. Trimming took 5 bases from V and 8 from J; bases not matched to a gene: 10. This CDR3 reads CASSLGQGLAGDEQFF. In nucleotides, the CDR3 is TGTGCCAGCAGCCTAGGTCAGGGACTAGCGGGCGATGAGCAGTTCTTC.

The chain employs TRBV20-1 and TRBJ2-3, with 11 positions matching TRBD2. Germline CDR1 and CDR2: DFQATT and SNEGSKA (reference sequence). Trimming took 5 bases from V and 2 from J; bases not matched to a gene: 9. The CDR3 has 16 residues. The CDR3 sequence: CSAQNALAGDTDTQYF. CDR3 bases: TGCAGTGCTCAAAACGCACTAGCGGGGGACACAGATACGCAGTATTTT.

This chain uses TRBV9 with TRBJ2-2; 15 bases map to TRBD2. The V gene's germline CDR1 is SGDLS and CDR2 YYNGEE. V was clipped by 3 bases and J by 4 bases; unmatched bases: 7. This CDR3 is built from 18 residues. CDR3 sequence reads: CASSGRTSGGETTGELFF. CDR3 nucleotide sequence: TGTGCCAGCAGCGGCCGGACTAGCGGGGGGGAGACCACCGGGGAGCTGTTTTTT.

The chain has TRBV4-1 and TRBJ1-2, with a weak D call TRBD1 (6 bases). Trimming removed 0 bases at V and 4 bases at J, with 9 bases between. The CDR3 is made up of 14 amino acids. Germline V gene lookup returns CDR1 MGHRA and CDR2 YSYEKL. CDR3 bases: TGCGCCAGCAGCCAAGATGGACAGATCTATGGCTACACCTTC. It translates to CASSQDGQIYGYTF.

The chain uses TRBV11-2 and TRBJ2-7; possible D gene TRBD2, 5 bases. Germline loops: CDR1 SGHAT, CDR2 FQNNGV. CDR3 length equals 15 residues. Trimming cost V 2 bases and J 0 bases, with 11 bases left between them. The CDR3 reads CASSLLGGDSYEQYF. The DNA for the CDR3 is TGTGCCAGCAGCTTACTCGGAGGCGACTCCTACGAGCAGTACTTC.

The chain joins TRBV27 to TRBJ2-7; 9 positions agree with TRBD2. Germline V gives CDR1 MNHEY, CDR2 SMNVEV (reference sequence). Trimming cost V 5 bases and J 5 bases; bases outside gene matches: 7. This CDR3 has 14 amino acids. The CDR3 DNA is TGTGCCAGCAGTCGTAGCGGGGGTAGCAACGAGCAGTACTTC. Its protein product is CASSRSGGSNEQYF.

With respect to this clonotype: The junction differs from germline at one of its ends, possibly a read error. J is TRBJ2-3 and V is TRBV11-1; 7 bases map to TRBD2. Germline loops: CDR1 SGHAT, CDR2 FQDESV (reference sequence). This CDR3 contains 16 residues. CDR3 sequence: CASRASSGAGTDTQYF. CDR3 nucleotides: TGTGCCAGCAGGGCTTCAAGCGGGGCAGGCACAGACACGCAGTATTTT.

The chain links TRBV20-1 to TRBJ2-7; possible D gene TRBD2, 5 bases. The ends were cut back, 4 bases at V and 2 bases at J, with 15 bases in the middle. The CDR3 consists of 14 residues. In germline, CDR1 is DFQATT, CDR2 SNEGSKA (reference sequence). For the CDR3, the DNA is TGCAGTGCTACGGACGGGAACATTACCTACGAGCAGTACTTC. Protein product: CSATDGNITYEQYF.